This TCR beta chain was sequenced during a study of beta chain features in type 1 diabetes. Reverse transcription of all isolated RNA meant that expressed TCRB transcripts were sequenced. The table came from immunoSEQ multiplex PCR; TCRdb's copy has only in-frame clones and leaves some out. The sample consists of about 900,000 clones, 15% to 20% of them appearing once. This clone was picked up a small number of times. CDR3 length equals 14 residues. CDR1 and CDR2 (germline): LNHDA, SQIVND (reference sequence). Trimming shortened V by 6 bases and J by 2 bases, and 11 bases separated the two germline ends.

The sequencing input was naive CD4+ T cells from blood. This receptor was taken from a woman younger than 30 in good health. The gene calls are TRBV19 and TRBJ2-1; no reliable D call. CDR3 in DNA: TGTGCCAGTAGCCCCTGGGGTCCCTACAATGAGCAGTTCTTC. Translating it yields CASSPWGPYNEQFF. Combining the CDR3 with reference TRBV19 and TRBJ2-1 gives the whole variable domain DGGITQSPKYLFRKEGQNVTLSCEQNLNHDAMYWYRQDPGQGLRLIYYSQIVNDFQKGDIAEGYSVSREKKESFPLTVTSAQKNPTAFYLCASSPWGPYNEQFFGPGTRLTVL.